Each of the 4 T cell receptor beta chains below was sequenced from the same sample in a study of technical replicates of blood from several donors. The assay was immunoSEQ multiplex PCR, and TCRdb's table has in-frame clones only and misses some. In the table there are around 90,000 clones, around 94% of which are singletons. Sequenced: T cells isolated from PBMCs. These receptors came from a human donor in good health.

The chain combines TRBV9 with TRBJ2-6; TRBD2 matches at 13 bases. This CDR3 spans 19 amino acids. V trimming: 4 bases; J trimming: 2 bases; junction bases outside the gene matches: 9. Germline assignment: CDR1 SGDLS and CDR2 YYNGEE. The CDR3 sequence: CASSSPGLAGRPGANVLTF. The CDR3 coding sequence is TGTGCCAGCAGCTCGCCGGGACTAGCGGGACGACCTGGGGCCAACGTCCTGACTTTC.

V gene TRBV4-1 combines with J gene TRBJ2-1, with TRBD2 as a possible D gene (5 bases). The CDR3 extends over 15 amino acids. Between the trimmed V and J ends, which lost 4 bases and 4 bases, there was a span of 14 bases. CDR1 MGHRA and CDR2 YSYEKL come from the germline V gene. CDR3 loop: CASSLGLMEYNEQFF. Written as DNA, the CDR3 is TGCGCCAGCAGCCTCGGACTTATGGAGTACAATGAGCAGTTCTTC.

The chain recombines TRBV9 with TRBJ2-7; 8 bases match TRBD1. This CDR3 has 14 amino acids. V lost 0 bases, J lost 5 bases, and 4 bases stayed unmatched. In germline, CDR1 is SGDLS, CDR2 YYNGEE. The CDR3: CASSVGTGSDEQYF. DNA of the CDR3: TGTGCCAGCAGCGTAGGGACAGGGTCCGACGAGCAGTACTTC. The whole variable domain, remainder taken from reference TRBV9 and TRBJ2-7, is DSGVTQTPKHLITATGQRVTLRCSPRSGDLSVYWYQQSLDQGLQFLIQYYNGEERAKGNILERFSAQQFPDLHSELNLSSLELGDSALYFCASSVGTGSDEQYFGPGTRLTVT.

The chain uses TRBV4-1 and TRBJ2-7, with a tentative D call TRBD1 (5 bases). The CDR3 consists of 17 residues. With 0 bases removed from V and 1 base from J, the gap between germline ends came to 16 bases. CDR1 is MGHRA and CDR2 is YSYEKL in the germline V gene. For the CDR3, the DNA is TGCGCCAGCAGCCAAGATGTAGGGGCTCGCGTTTCCTACGAGCAGTACTTC. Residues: CASSQDVGARVSYEQYF.